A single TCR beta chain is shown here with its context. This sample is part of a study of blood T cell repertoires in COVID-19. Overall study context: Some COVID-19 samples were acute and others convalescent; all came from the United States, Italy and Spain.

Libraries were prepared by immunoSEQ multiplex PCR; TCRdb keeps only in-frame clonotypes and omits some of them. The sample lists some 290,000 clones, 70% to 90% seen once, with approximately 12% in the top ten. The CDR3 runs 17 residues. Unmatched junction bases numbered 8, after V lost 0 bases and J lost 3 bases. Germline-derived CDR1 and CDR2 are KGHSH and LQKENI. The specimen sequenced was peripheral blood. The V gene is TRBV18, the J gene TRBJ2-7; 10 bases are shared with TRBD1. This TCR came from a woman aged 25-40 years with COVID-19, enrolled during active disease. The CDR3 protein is CASSPPDRGAPNYEQYF. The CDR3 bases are TGTGCCAGCTCACCACCGGACAGGGGGGCCCCTAACTACGAGCAGTACTTC.